This entry lists 11 T cell receptor beta chains sequenced from one sample in a study of blood T cell repertoires in COVID-19. Using immunoSEQ multiplex PCR, the repertoire was profiled, and TCRdb retains in-frame clones only, with some absent. This table has about 300,000 clones, approximately 84% appearing once. Input material: PBMCs or T cells enriched from blood (not recorded which). These receptors all stem from a man under 40 who had recovered from COVID-19.

The genes are TRBV10-3 and TRBJ1-4; possible D gene TRBD1, 5 bases. The CDR3 totals 13 residues. The V end was cut by 7 bases, the J end by 3 bases, with 9 bases between. In germline, CDR1 is ENHRY, CDR2 SYGVKD. The CDR3 loop reads CAITGSPNEKLFF. The DNA of the CDR3 is TGTGCCATCACAGGGTCACCTAATGAAAAACTGTTTTTT.

This clone appeared a single time. V is TRBV30 and J is TRBJ1-2; D gene unclear. The germline V gene has CDR1 GTSNPN and CDR2 SVGIG (reference sequence). V was clipped by 4 bases and J by 2 bases, with 11 bases between them. This CDR3 contains 13 residues. This CDR3 is CAWNVFTNYGYTF. DNA for the CDR3: TGTGCCTGGAACGTTTTTACAAACTATGGCTACACCTTC.

This clone was recorded only once. The chain is built from TRBV6-5 and TRBJ2-5; D unclear. The germline V gene encodes CDR1 MNHEY and CDR2 SVGAGI. The germline V and J ends were trimmed by 6 bases and 5 bases, with 10 bases remaining between them. The CDR3 is 12 amino acids. Here the CDR3 reads CASRDTRETQYF. CDR3 DNA: TGTGCCAGCAGAGACACTCGGGAGACCCAGTACTTC.

With respect to this clone: At the DNA level, this CDR3 is encoded by other sequences in the same sample as well. The chain employs TRBV3-1 (or the pseudogene TRBV3-2) and TRBJ2-3; possibly TRBD2 for D (6 bases). The CDR3 runs 13 residues. Looked up from germline, CDR1 is LGHDT and CDR2 is YNNKEL (reference sequence). Trimming took 0 bases from V and 5 from J, leaving 6 bases between them. This CDR3 reads CASSQDGGDTQYF. The CDR3 bases are TGTGCCAGCAGCCAAGACGGGGGAGATACGCAGTATTTT.

In its sample, this clone was seen once. This rearrangement joins TRBV5-4 to TRBJ2-7; tentatively, D is TRBD1 (6 bases). Germline CDR1 SGHNT, CDR2 YYREEE (reference sequence). The CDR3 runs 16 residues. Trimming pared 4 bases from V and 5 bases from J, leaving 22 bases between. Here the CDR3 reads CASSTPLTGSLHEQYF. The DNA of the CDR3 is TGTGCCAGCAGCACACCATTAACAGGGTCACTCCACGAGCAGTACTTC.

The chain uses TRBV5-3 and TRBJ1-3, with D maybe TRBD1 (6 bases). TRBV5-3 is recorded as an ORF, its role being uncertain. This CDR3 is built from 16 residues. V gave up 4 bases and J gave up 0 bases, with 14 bases separating them. The chain's CDR3 is CARSPTDRHSGNTIYF. The CDR3 DNA reads as TGTGCCAGAAGCCCGACGGACAGACACTCTGGAAACACCATATATTTT.

The rearrangement joins TRBV7-9 to TRBJ1-2; no firm D call. CDR1 SEHNR and CDR2 FQNEAQ come from the germline V gene (reference sequence). Trimming removed 8 bases from V and 5 bases from J, with 12 bases in between. This CDR3 region has 12 residues. The CDR3: CASSQTGYGYTF. As DNA, the CDR3 is TGTGCCAGCTCCCAGACCGGGTATGGCTACACCTTC.

V is TRBV5-5 and J is TRBJ2-3; 13 bases fit TRBD2. J lost 3 bases, V lost 0 bases, and 4 bases had no gene match. The CDR3 runs 17 residues. CDR1 and CDR2 from the germline V gene are SGHKS and YYEKEE (reference sequence). The CDR3 region is CASSLEGLAGRTDTQYF. The CDR3 DNA sequence: TGTGCCAGCAGCTTGGAGGGACTAGCGGGAAGGACAGATACGCAGTATTTT.

This clone turned up a few times. The chain has TRBV12-3 or TRBV12-4 and TRBJ2-7; TRBD1 is a possible D gene (5 bases). V lost 2 bases and J 12 bases, leaving 14 bases between the germline ends. CDR3 length equals 12 residues. Written as DNA, the CDR3 is TGTGCCAGCAGTTTACTGGGGCGGTGGGTGTACTTC. As protein: CASSLLGRWVYF.

This clone came up once. The genes are TRBV5-8 and TRBJ1-1, with TRBD1 matching 7 bases. This CDR3 has 13 residues. Germline V CDR1 and CDR2: SGHTS, YDEGEE. V lost 4 bases, J lost 9 bases, and 9 bases stayed unmatched. The CDR3 region is CASSQLGQEKAFF. As DNA, the CDR3 is TGTGCCAGCAGCCAACTCGGACAGGAGAAAGCTTTCTTT. Combining the CDR3 with reference TRBV5-8 and TRBJ1-1 gives the whole variable domain EAGVTQSPTHLIKTRGQQATLRCSPISGHTSVYWYQQALGLGLQFLLWYDEGEERNRGNFPPRFSGRQFPNYSSELNVNALELEDSALYLCASSQLGQEKAFFGQGTRLTVV.

The chain joins TRBV18 to TRBJ2-1, with 12 bases aligning to TRBD2. The trim removed 8 bases at V and 3 bases at J, leaving 2 bases unmatched. The CDR3 is made up of 14 amino acids. CDR1 and CDR2 from the germline V gene are KGHSH and LQKENI. Here the CDR3 DNA reads TGTGCCAGCGGGGGACTAGCGGGCTACAATGAGCAGTTCTTC. Protein product: CASGGLAGYNEQFF.